The next 21 T cell receptor beta chains were all read from a single sample in a study of T cell responses to AZD1222 COVID-19 vaccine. Clones were read by immunoSEQ multiplex PCR, and TCRdb kept only the in-frame ones, dropping some. This repertoire shows some 150,000 clones, 70% to 90% found once; its top ten account for approximately 3.4%. Material: peripheral blood, obtained on day 0 of AZD1222 vaccination. These receptors all come from an adult in good health.

The CDR3 DNA reads TGTGCCAGCAGTCCCGGACTAGCGGGGTACTACGAGCAGTACTTC. It is translated as CASSPGLAGYYEQYF. The V gene is TRBV6-2 or TRBV6-3, the J gene TRBJ2-7; 12 positions match TRBD2. With 5 bases clipped from V and 3 bases from J, the junction kept 5 bases outside the gene matches. Germline assignment: CDR1 MNHEY and CDR2 SVGEGT. CDR3 length: 15 amino acids.

V gene TRBV7-2 combines with J gene TRBJ1-1; D uncertain. Trimming stripped 3 bases from V and 1 base from J, with 6 bases between. CDR3 size: 13 residues. CDR1 and CDR2 (germline): SGHTA, FQGNSA. CDR3 in amino acids: CASSFSGNTEAFF. The CDR3 region has the DNA TGTGCCAGCAGCTTTAGCGGGAACACTGAAGCTTTCTTT.

This clone was seen a few times. V usage is TRBV19 and J usage is TRBJ1-4; weak D call: TRBD1 (5 bases). Germline values: CDR1 LNHDA, CDR2 SQIVND (reference sequence). This CDR3 has 17 amino acids. V lost 6 bases to trimming and J lost 4 bases, with 21 bases between them. The DNA for the CDR3 is TGTGCCAGTAGCGAGGCGAGGGGTTTCGCCCGTAATGAAAAACTGTTTTTT. As protein: CASSEARGFARNEKLFF.

This CDR3 reads CASSSLGSKGEKLFF. CDR3 nucleotide sequence: TGTGCCAGCAGCTCTTTGGGGTCGAAAGGGGAAAAACTGTTTTTT. V gene TRBV11-2 combines with J gene TRBJ1-4; D gene ambiguous. Germline CDR1 is SGHAT and CDR2 is FQNNGV. Between the trimmed V and J ends, which lost 4 bases and 8 bases, there was a span of 17 bases. This CDR3 contains 15 residues. Looking up the rest from reference TRBV11-2 and TRBJ1-4 gives the full variable domain: EAGVAQSPRYKIIEKRQSVAFWCNPISGHATLYWYQQILGQGPKLLIQFQNNGVVDDSQLPKDRFSAERLKGVDSTLKIQPAKLEDSAVYLCASSSLGSKGEKLFFGSGTQLSVL.

This chain uses TRBV30 with TRBJ1-3; no firm D call. The CDR3 totals 14 residues. V was trimmed by 0 bases and J by 3 bases, leaving 9 bases between them. The germline V gene encodes CDR1 GTSNPN and CDR2 SVGIG (reference sequence). CDR3 in amino acids: CAWSVSGFGNTIYF. The CDR3 nucleotides read TGTGCCTGGAGTGTTAGCGGTTTTGGAAACACCATATATTTT.

On this clone itself: At the DNA level, this CDR3 is encoded by other sequences in the same sample as well. The V gene is TRBV30, the J gene TRBJ1-5; 7 nucleotides agree with TRBD1. This CDR3 comprises 12 residues. The germline V gene encodes CDR1 GTSNPN and CDR2 SVGIG (reference sequence). The V segment lost 1 base and the J segment 6 bases; nucleotides outside the gene matches: 0. DNA for the CDR3: TGTGCCTGGAGTGCAGGGGGTCAGCCCCAGCATTTT. Translating gives CAWSAGGQPQHF.

The gene calls are TRBV7-2 and TRBJ1-1, with a tentative D call TRBD1 (5 bases). This CDR3 comprises 13 residues. From germline, CDR1 is SGHTA and CDR2 FQGNSA. Trimming pared 3 bases from V and 5 bases from J, leaving 10 bases between. The CDR3 DNA reads TGTGCCAGCAGCTTCTCAGGGATGACTGAAGCTTTCTTT. Its translation is CASSFSGMTEAFF.

This clone appeared once. The chain employs TRBV11-2 and TRBJ2-1; the D call may be TRBD1 or TRBD2 (5 bases each). The germline CDR1 and CDR2 sequences are SGHAT and FQNNGV. The CDR3 length is 18 residues. V was cut by 5 bases and J by 0 bases, with 20 bases left in between. CDR3 in amino acids: CASSHPFDSRGSYNEQFF. The DNA of the CDR3 is TGTGCCAGCAGCCACCCCTTCGACAGCCGGGGCTCCTACAATGAGCAGTTCTTC.

The V and J genes are TRBV5-1 and TRBJ1-5; 9 bases fit TRBD1. V was clipped by 3 bases and J by 2 bases; unmatched bases: 9. CDR1 SGHRS and CDR2 YFSETQ come from the germline V gene. The CDR3 extends over 17 amino acids. CDR3 nucleotide sequence: TGCGCCAGCAGCTCGCCCACAGGGGGCGTCGGCAATCAGCCCCAGCATTTT. Residues: CASSSPTGGVGNQPQHF.

CDR3 nucleotide sequence: TGTGCCAGCAATGGTCCGAGGCCCGATACGCAGTATTTT. Its translation is CASNGPRPDTQYF. V is TRBV28 and J is TRBJ2-3; D gene uncertain. Germline values: CDR1 MDHEN, CDR2 SYDVKM. The CDR3 loop spans 13 amino acids. The V and J ends lost 7 bases and 6 bases respectively, with 14 bases between them.

The V call is TRBV10-3, the J call TRBJ2-5; D not resolved. The CDR3 contains 11 residues. V lost 9 bases, J lost 5 bases, and 10 bases lay in between. Germline lookup yields CDR1 ENHRY and CDR2 SYGVKD. For the CDR3, the DNA is TGTGCCATAAGGGCACTTGAGACCCAGTACTTC. It yields the protein CAIRALETQYF.

The rearrangement links TRBV27 to TRBJ1-5; possible D gene TRBD1, 5 bases. The V end was cut by 4 bases, the J end by 6 bases, with 16 bases between. This CDR3 is built from 15 residues. Germline V gene sequence: CDR1 MNHEY, CDR2 SMNVEV (reference sequence). CDR3 nucleotides: TGTGCCAGCAGTTCGGGGTGGGACTTTAGTCAGCCCCAGCATTTT. Translation gives CASSSGWDFSQPQHF.

This clone was counted once. This chain uses TRBV4-1 with TRBJ2-2; D might be TRBD2 (6 bases). Germline V CDR1 and CDR2: MGHRA, YSYEKL. The CDR3 length is 16 residues. V dropped 1 base and J dropped 5 bases, with 14 bases sitting between them. The CDR3, as DNA: TGCGCCAGCAGCCAAGTATCGGCGGGATGGACCGGGGAGCTGTTTTTT. It yields the protein CASSQVSAGWTGELFF.

This clone was picked up a small number of times. The chain employs TRBV7-2 and TRBJ1-2, with D hard to call. The CDR3 loop spans 17 amino acids. The germline V and J ends were trimmed by 1 base and 2 bases, with 17 bases remaining between them. The germline gives CDR1 SGHTA, CDR2 FQGNSA. CDR3 coding DNA: TGTGCCAGCAGCTTAGTATGGTGGGTGGGCGAAAACTATGGCTACACCTTC. Amino acid sequence: CASSLVWWVGENYGYTF.

The CDR3 bases are TGTGCCAGCAGCACGAATCCGGGACAGGGTCGAGGCTACACCTTC. Its translation: CASSTNPGQGRGYTF. J is TRBJ1-2 and V is TRBV28; the match to TRBD1 covers 9 bases. This CDR3 region has 15 residues. Per germline, CDR1 MDHEN and CDR2 SYDVKM. With 6 bases clipped from V and 8 bases from J, the junction kept 13 bases outside the gene matches.

The chain recombines TRBV7-9 with TRBJ2-7; TRBD1 is a possible D gene (6 bases). Germline CDR1 is SEHNR and CDR2 is FQNEAQ (reference sequence). V gave up 5 bases and J gave up 11 bases, with 19 bases separating them. The CDR3 sequence is 13 residues long. This CDR3 reads CASSRGQLQGKYF. The DNA of the CDR3 is TGTGCCAGCAGCCGTGGACAGCTACAAGGCAAGTACTTC.

This clone was seen a handful of times. The rearrangement links TRBV14 to TRBJ1-5; D not certain. Germline V lookup: CDR1 SGHDN, CDR2 FVKESK. The V end was cut by 5 bases, the J end by 2 bases, with 7 bases between. The CDR3 is 13 amino acids. This CDR3 reads CASSSGGNQPQHF. Written as DNA, the CDR3 is TGTGCCAGCAGCTCGGGTGGCAATCAGCCCCAGCATTTT.

This clone was detected a few times. This chain connects TRBV7-2 to TRBJ1-2; D perhaps matches TRBD1 (5 bases). Trimming cost V 1 base and J 5 bases, with 11 bases left between them. Germline V gene lookup returns CDR1 SGHTA and CDR2 FQGNSA. CDR3 size: 14 residues. The CDR3 DNA reads as TGTGCCAGCAGCTTAGTAGGACAAGGGTATGGCTACACCTTC. Amino acids: CASSLVGQGYGYTF.

The chain employs TRBV29-1 and TRBJ2-7; D is ambiguous. This CDR3 region has 13 residues. Trimming shortened V by 7 bases and J by 5 bases, and 18 bases separated the two germline ends. The V gene's germline CDR1 is SQVTM and CDR2 ANQGSEA. The CDR3 bases are TGCAGCGCCTCCGCGCAGTCACCTAACGAGCAGTACTTC. Residues: CSASAQSPNEQYF.

The gene calls are TRBV30 and TRBJ1-1, with D uncertain. The CDR3 length is 13 residues. Germline lookup yields CDR1 GTSNPN and CDR2 SVGIG (reference sequence). The chain's CDR3 is CAGLRPGRTEAFF. As DNA, the CDR3 is TGTGCTGGCCTCAGGCCCGGGCGGACTGAAGCTTTCTTT.

The CDR3 region is CASSVEKGEDNSPLHF. The DNA of the CDR3 is TGTGCCAGCAGCGTAGAGAAAGGAGAAGATAATTCACCCCTCCACTTT. The chain links TRBV9 to TRBJ1-6; D is unclear. The V and J ends lost 0 bases and 5 bases respectively, with 12 bases between them. CDR3 size: 16 residues. The germline V gene encodes CDR1 SGDLS and CDR2 YYNGEE.